This T cell receptor beta chain was found in a study of beta chain features in type 1 diabetes. The study, taken as a whole, reports: Researchers report that Type 1 diabetes patients had moderately but significantly shorter TCRB CDR3s across all four CD4+ subsets.

This clone has just a few counts. Its antigen is unknown. With V trimmed by 3 bases and J by 4 bases, 7 bases remained unmatched. The CDR3 has 15 residues. The germline CDR1 and CDR2 sequences are SGDLS and YYNGEE. Expressed TCRB transcripts got sequenced, as all isolated RNA was reverse transcribed. Assay: immunoSEQ multiplex PCR; the TCRdb copy retains only in-frame clones and omits some. The sample contains around 280,000 clones, about 15% of which appear only once. The V call is TRBV9, the J call TRBJ1-2, with 9 nucleotides matching TRBD1. This receptor was identified in a man younger than 35 with type 1 diabetes. The sample was naive CD4+ T cells from blood. The CDR3 loop is CASSASQGAFYGYTF. DNA of the CDR3: TGTGCCAGCAGCGCCTCACAGGGGGCCTTCTATGGCTACACCTTC.